The 9 T cell receptor beta chains given below trace back to one sample, sequenced in a study of Ad26.COV2.S vaccination and SARS-CoV-2 variants. Treatment: roughly 20 received Ad26.COV2.S at low or high dose, single or two shots; about five received placebo; per-sample allocation not given. Following the first vaccine or placebo injection, samples were taken on day 63. Repertoires were generated with immunoSEQ multiplex PCR, while TCRdb's copy carries only in-frame clones and drops some. This table has 440,000 or so clones, around 90% appearing once. This specimen consisted of peripheral blood, obtained in a trial of Ad26.COV2.S vaccine versus placebo. These receptor sequences come from a person between 18 and 60 years old who received the Ad26.COV2.S COVID-19 vaccine or a placebo.

V usage is TRBV28 and J usage is TRBJ1-1; unclear D gene. This CDR3 is built from 13 residues. Germline CDR1 reads MDHEN; CDR2 reads SYDVKM. V lost 1 base, J lost 6 bases, and 9 bases lay in between. The CDR3 sequence is CASSLYSGSEAFF. CDR3 nucleotide sequence: TGTGCCAGCAGTTTATATTCCGGGTCTGAAGCTTTCTTT.

The chain combines TRBV10-3 with TRBJ2-7; 8 bases are shared with TRBD1. CDR1 is ENHRY, CDR2 SYGVKD, per germline. The CDR3 covers 14 residues. The ends lost 6 bases at V and 5 bases at J; junction bases unmatched: 9. The CDR3 is CAISVRQGRNEQYF. In DNA form, the CDR3 reads TGTGCCATCAGCGTTAGACAGGGGAGGAACGAGCAGTACTTC.

CDR3 residues: CASSLSPQETQYF. The DNA for the CDR3 is TGTGCCAGCAGCTTAAGTCCCCAGGAGACCCAGTACTTC. The genes are TRBV7-3 and TRBJ2-5, with D unresolved. Between the trimmed V and J ends, which lost 1 base and 5 bases, there was a span of 8 bases. This CDR3 is 13 amino acids long. Germline loops: CDR1 SGHTA, CDR2 FQGTGA.

The genes are TRBV28 and TRBJ1-2; D not resolved. Per the germline V gene, CDR1 is MDHEN and CDR2 is SYDVKM. V was trimmed by 5 bases and J by 4 bases, leaving 11 bases between them. CDR3 length: 13 amino acids. CDR3 amino acids: CASSEPTVYGYTF. In DNA, the CDR3 is TGTGCCAGCAGTGAACCCACAGTCTATGGCTACACCTTC.

The rearrangement links TRBV25-1 to TRBJ2-3, with 7 bases identical to TRBD2. The V and J ends lost 8 bases and 1 base, in that order; junction bases with no gene match: 6. Germline values: CDR1 MGHDK, CDR2 SYGVNS. The CDR3 contains 14 residues. CDR3 DNA sequence: TGTGCCAGCGCTTGGACTAGGGGCACAGATACGCAGTATTTT. Translation: CASAWTRGTDTQYF. The complete variable domain, with remaining parts taken from reference TRBV25-1 and TRBJ2-3, reads EADIYQTPRYLVIGTGKKITLECSQTMGHDKMYWYQQDPGMELHLIHYSYGVNSTEKGDLSSESTVSRIRTEHFPLTLESARPSHTSQYLCASAWTRGTDTQYFGPGTRLTVL.

The V and J genes are TRBV2 and TRBJ2-7; tentatively, D is TRBD1 (6 bases). Trimming left V 0 bases short and J 3 bases short, with 12 bases between. The CDR3 is made up of 15 amino acids. Looked up from germline, CDR1 is SNHLY and CDR2 is FYNNEI. CDR3 amino acids: CASSEARDNLYEQYF. Written as DNA, the CDR3 is TGTGCCAGCAGTGAAGCCCGGGACAACCTCTACGAGCAGTACTTC.

This chain joins TRBV5-6 and TRBJ2-3, with 8 bases fitting TRBD2. There are 12 residues in the CDR3. V lost 4 bases, J lost 13 bases, and 8 bases stayed unmatched. From germline, CDR1 is SGHDT and CDR2 YYEEEE. CDR3 loop: CASSLGLAYEYF. The CDR3 nucleotides are TGTGCCAGCAGCCTTGGACTAGCCTACGAGTATTTT.

On this clone itself: A junction boundary mismatches the germline segment, possibly from a read error. The chain uses TRBV7-7 and TRBJ1-5; 7 bases fit TRBD1. The CDR3 extends over 16 amino acids. CDR1 is SSHAT, CDR2 FNYEAQ, per germline (reference sequence). CDR3 in DNA: TGTGCTAGCAGCCACCCGGGACAGCTTAGCAATCAGCCCCAGCATTTT. It encodes CASSHPGQLSNQPQHF. The variable domain in full, with the rest retrieved from reference TRBV7-7 and TRBJ1-5, is GAGVSQSPRYKVTKRGQDVTLRCDPISSHATLYWYQQALGQGPEFLTYFNYEAQPDKSGLPSDRFSAERPEGSISTLTIQRTEQRDSAMYRCASSHPGQLSNQPQHFGDGTRLSIL.

V usage is TRBV5-4 and J usage is TRBJ2-2; 8 positions match TRBD1. In germline, CDR1 is SGHNT, CDR2 YYREEE (reference sequence). The junction had 11 bases not matched to a gene; V was cut back by 4 bases and J by 6 bases. The CDR3 extends over 16 amino acids. CDR3 nucleotide sequence: TGTGCCAGCAGCCCTAGACAGGGGCGGTTGGCCGGGGAGCTGTTTTTT. Translating gives CASSPRQGRLAGELFF.